The clone carrying this TCR beta chain has just a few counts. The antigen is not known. Gene names denote mouse genes. The observed sequence ends 1 residue before the CDR3 terminus, with the missing tail filled in from the germline J gene. This CDR3 is 14 amino acids long. The J segment lost 5 bases and the V segment lost 6 bases, leaving 5 bases of the junction unmatched. The germline gives CDR1 KGHPV, CDR2 FQNQEV (reference sequence). This record belongs to a study of tissue T cells after allogeneic stem cell transplantation. Libraries were prepared by immunoSEQ multiplex PCR; TCRdb keeps only in-frame clonotypes and omits some of them. The table has approximately 7,600 clones, around half seen once. Documented time point: mouse harvest day 7 after allogeneic transplant. Each mouse received 10^7 T-cell-depleted marrow cells plus 10^6 splenic CD5+ T cells by tail vein. Study results and caveats: Anatomically similar tissues had similar TCR repertoires within each patient.

The sequencing input was gut tissue. The TCR originated in a female BALB/c mouse given C57BL/6 T cells with graft-versus-host disease after an allogeneic hematopoietic cell transplant. The gene calls are TRBV26 and TRBJ1-1; 11 nucleotides line up with TRBD1. Incomplete CDR3 DNA: TGTGCCAGCAGCCCCGGGACAGGGGGGACAGAAGTCTTC. Protein sequence: CASSPGTGGTEVF. In full, the CDR3 is CASSPGTGGTEVFF.